Included here is one T cell receptor (beta chain) sequence, with context. Its specificity is not known. The V gene's germline CDR1 is SGHRS and CDR2 YFSETQ. With 0 bases removed from V and 0 bases from J, the gap between germline ends came to 6 bases. This CDR3 is built from 15 residues. The sample comes from a study of beta chain features in type 1 diabetes. Findings and limits, study-wide: Type 1 diabetes patients had TCRB CDR3s that were shorter (moderately but significantly so) in all four CD4+ subsets. Equally in patients and controls, shorter templates might have been favored by PCR.

What was sequenced were expressed TCRB transcripts, since all of the isolated RNA had been reverse transcribed. Using immunoSEQ multiplex PCR, the repertoire was profiled, and TCRdb retains in-frame clones only, with some absent. Of over 300,000 clones in the sample, roughly 9% were seen once. The V call is TRBV5-1, the J call TRBJ2-2; no firm D call. The clonotype comes from a young man with type 1 diabetes. The sequencing input was central memory CD4+ T cells from blood. The chain's CDR3 is CASSLVATNTGELFF. The CDR3 DNA is TGCGCCAGCAGCTTGGTAGCCACGAACACCGGGGAGCTGTTTTTT.